This T cell receptor (beta chain) was sequenced during a study of CD8+ T cells in alopecia areata. Notes on the study in general: Higher clonality than in normal scalp was seen in lesional scalp, especially alopecia totalis/universalis.

Extracted from the samples, RNA was reverse transcribed into cDNA to serve as the sequencing template. This table comes from immunoSEQ multiplex PCR, and its TCRdb copy is limited to in-frame clones, with some not included. The sample has 200,000 or so clones; about 61% are singletons. This CDR3 region has 17 residues. V shed 5 bases and J shed 2 bases, with 20 bases lying between them. CDR1 MNHEY and CDR2 SMNVEV come from the germline V gene (reference sequence). This clone occurred a few times. The target antigen is unknown. Specimen: CD8+ T cells sorted from blood. This chain uses TRBV27 with TRBJ2-3, with no clear D. This receptor was obtained from a human donor in good health. The CDR3 region is CASSLMFRLDNTDTQYF. For the CDR3, the DNA is TGTGCCAGCAGTCTCATGTTCAGGCTAGATAACACAGATACGCAGTATTTT.